This TCR beta chain was observed in a study of low-dose radiotherapy and immunotherapy resistance in tumors. With TRAV- and TRBV-specific primers, first-strand cDNA was made, covering the alpha and beta chains. TCRs were put through approximately 20 PCR cycles of amplification with Phusion. A constant-region primer and the V-primer adapter served as the primer pair. TCRdb processed the reads anew with MiXCR; each CDR3 protein has one entry. The table lists under 20,000 distinct CDR3 sequences, under 80% of them singletons, with approximately 10% in the top ten. The treatment that donors received included nivolumab, ipilimumab, aspirin, low-dose cyclophosphamide and low-dose radiotherapy. Per germline, CDR1 SGHVS and CDR2 FQNEAQ. V gave up 5 bases and J gave up 8 bases; unmatched junction bases: 8. The CDR3 has 13 amino acids.

The V and J genes are TRBV7-8 and TRBJ1-1, with 7 bases identical to TRBD1. This receptor was obtained from a human donor with advanced metastatic prostate, ovarian, gallbladder or colorectal cancer (not recorded which). This table probably holds off-target reads from a library built for another chain. CDR3 region: CASSARRQGEAFF. CDR3 DNA: TGTGCCAGCAGCGCGCGTAGACAGGGAGAAGCTTTCTTT.